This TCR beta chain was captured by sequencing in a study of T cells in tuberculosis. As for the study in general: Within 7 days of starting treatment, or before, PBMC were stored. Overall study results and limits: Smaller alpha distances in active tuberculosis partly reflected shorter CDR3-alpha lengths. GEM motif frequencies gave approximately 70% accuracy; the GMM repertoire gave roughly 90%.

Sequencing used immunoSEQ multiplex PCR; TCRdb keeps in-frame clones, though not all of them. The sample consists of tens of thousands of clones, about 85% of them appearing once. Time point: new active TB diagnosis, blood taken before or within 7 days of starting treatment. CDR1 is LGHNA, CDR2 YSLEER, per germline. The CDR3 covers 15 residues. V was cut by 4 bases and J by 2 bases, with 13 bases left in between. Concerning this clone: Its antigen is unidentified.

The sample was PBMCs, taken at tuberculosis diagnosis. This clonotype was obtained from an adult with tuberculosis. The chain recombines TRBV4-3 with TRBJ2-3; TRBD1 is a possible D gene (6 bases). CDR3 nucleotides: TGCGCCAGCAGCCTGAGACAGGCAGCCACAGATACGCAGTATTTT. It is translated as CASSLRQAATDTQYF.